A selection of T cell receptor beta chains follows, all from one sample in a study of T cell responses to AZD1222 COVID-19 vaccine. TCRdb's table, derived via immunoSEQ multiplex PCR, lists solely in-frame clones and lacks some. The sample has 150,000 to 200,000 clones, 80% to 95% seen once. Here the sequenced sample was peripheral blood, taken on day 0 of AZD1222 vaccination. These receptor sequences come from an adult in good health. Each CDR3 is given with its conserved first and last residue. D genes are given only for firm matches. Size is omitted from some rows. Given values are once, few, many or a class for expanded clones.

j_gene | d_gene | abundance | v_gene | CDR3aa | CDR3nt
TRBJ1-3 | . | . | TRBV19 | CASSIKMGGRSGNTIYF | TGTGCCAGTAGTATAAAGATGGGGGGCCGGTCTGGAAACACCATATATTTT
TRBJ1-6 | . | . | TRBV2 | CASTTGPSFDNSPLHF | TGTGCCAGCACTACAGGGCCCTCGTTTGATAATTCACCCCTCCACTTT
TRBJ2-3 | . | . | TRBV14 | CASSQPQGSTDTQYF | TGTGCCAGCAGCCAACCCCAGGGGAGCACAGATACGCAGTATTTT
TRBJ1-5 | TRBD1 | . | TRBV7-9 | CASSSQGLNQPQHF | TGTGCCAGCAGCTCACAGGGGTTGAATCAGCCCCAGCATTTT
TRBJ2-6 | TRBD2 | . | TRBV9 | CASSPPRGVSGANVLTF | TGTGCCAGCAGCCCACCGCGGGGGGTCTCTGGGGCCAACGTCCTGACTTTC
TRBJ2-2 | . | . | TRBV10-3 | CAIRPAPGELFF | TGTGCCATCAGGCCCGCCCCCGGGGAGCTGTTTTTT
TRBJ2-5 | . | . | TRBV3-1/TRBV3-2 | CASSQAVRGGTQYF | TGTGCCAGCAGCCAAGCCGTCAGGGGAGGGACCCAGTACTTC
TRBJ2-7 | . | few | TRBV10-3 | CAISEDGSGESYEQYF | TGTGCCATCAGTGAGGATGGTAGCGGCGAGTCCTACGAGCAGTACTTC
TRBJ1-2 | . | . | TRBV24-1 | CATSDLRGDGYTF | TGTGCCACCAGTGATTTGAGGGGAGATGGCTACACCTTC
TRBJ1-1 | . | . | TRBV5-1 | CASSYGGIGTEAFF | TGCGCCAGCAGCTACGGGGGGATAGGCACTGAAGCTTTCTTT
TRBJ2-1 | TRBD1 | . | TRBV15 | CATSRAIQGDEQFF | TGTGCCACCAGCAGGGCTATACAGGGGGATGAGCAGTTCTTC
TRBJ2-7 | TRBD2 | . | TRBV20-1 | CSASSGATSSYEQYF | TGCAGTGCTAGTAGCGGGGCCACGAGCTCCTACGAGCAGTACTTC
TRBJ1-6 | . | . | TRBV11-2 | CASSRGEYNSPLHF | TGTGCCAGCAGCAGGGGGGAGTATAATTCACCCCTCCACTTT
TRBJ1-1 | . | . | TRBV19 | CASSMPLRAFF | TGTGCCAGTAGTATGCCCCTGAGGGCTTTCTTT
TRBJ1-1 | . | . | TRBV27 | CAREGHKNTEAFF | TGTGCCAGAGAGGGACACAAGAACACTGAAGCTTTCTTT
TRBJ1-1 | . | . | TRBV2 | CASSEAPKHAEAFF | TGTGCCAGCAGTGAAGCCCCAAAACACGCTGAAGCTTTCTTT
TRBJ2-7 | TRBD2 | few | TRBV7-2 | CASSYSGTSGGGQYF | TGTGCCAGCAGCTATTCCGGGACTAGCGGGGGAGGGCAGTACTTC
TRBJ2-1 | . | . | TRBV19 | CASSISRNEQFF | TGTGCCAGTAGTATAAGCCGGAATGAGCAGTTCTTC
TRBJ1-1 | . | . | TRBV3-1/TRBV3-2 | CASSQVLLGAESEAFF | TGTGCCAGCAGCCAAGTCCTACTGGGGGCGGAATCCGAAGCTTTCTTT
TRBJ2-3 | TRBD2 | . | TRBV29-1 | CSAGWRGGTDTQYF | TGCAGCGCCGGGTGGCGGGGGGGCACAGATACGCAGTATTTT
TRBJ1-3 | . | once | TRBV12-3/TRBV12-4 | CASSDRTENTIYF | TGTGCCAGCAGTGATCGGACAGAAAACACCATATATTTT
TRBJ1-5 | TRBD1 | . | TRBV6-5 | CASRPDRTSNQPQHF | TGTGCCAGCAGACCGGACAGGACAAGCAATCAGCCCCAGCATTTT